The next 10 T cell receptor beta chains were all read from a single sample in a study of T cells expressing NK-cell markers. TCRdb re-called the 5' RACE reads; every CDR3 protein appears as one record, without DNA. The table lists around 550,000 distinct CDR3 sequences. The sample taken for sequencing was blood T cells: a sorted CD56 or NKG2C T cell subset, CD4+ or CD8+ T cells, or bulk PBMC T cells (not recorded which). These receptors came from a man in his late teens or twenties in good health.

This CDR3 reads CASSWGRDSYEQYF. The rearrangement links TRBV7-9 to TRBJ2-7; TCRdb proposes TRBD1, but this gene call is untestable without DNA. Germline lookup yields CDR1 SEHNR and CDR2 FQNEAQ (reference sequence). This CDR3 has 14 amino acids.

CDR3 protein: CASSPGTGTYNEQFF. The J gene is TRBJ2-1, the V gene TRBV5-5; there is no DNA to check the TCRdb D call of TRBD1. The CDR3 contains 15 residues. Germline V CDR1 and CDR2: SGHKS, YYEKEE (reference sequence). The full variable domain, rest sourced from reference TRBV5-5 and TRBJ2-1, is DAGVTQSPTHLIKTRGQQVTLRCSPISGHKSVSWYQQVLGQGPQFIFQYYEKEERGRGNFPDRFSARQFPNYSSELNVNALLLGDSALYLCASSPGTGTYNEQFFGPGTRLTVL.

This chain joins TRBV10-3 and TRBJ2-4; TCRdb indicates TRBD1, and absent DNA this call remains unverified. Germline-derived CDR1 and CDR2 are ENHRY and SYGVKD. This CDR3 spans 20 amino acids. CDR3 protein: CAISEAEQKGKGVVKNIQYF.

The chain has TRBV13 and TRBJ2-7; TCRdb picks TRBD1, but there is no DNA to check that call. The length of the CDR3 is 15 residues. Germline V CDR1 and CDR2: PRHDT, FYEKMQ (reference sequence). This CDR3 is CASSPGTFPTYEQYF.

The chain recombines TRBV4-3 with TRBJ2-3; TCRdb proposes TRBD1, but this gene call is untestable without DNA. Germline-derived CDR1 and CDR2 are LGHNA and YSLEER. The CDR3 is 13 residues long. The CDR3 is CASSQDPGYTQYF.

This sequence joins TRBV4-1 and TRBJ1-2; there is no DNA to check the TCRdb D call of TRBD1. The CDR3 contains 15 residues. In germline, CDR1 is MGHRA, CDR2 YSYEKL. This CDR3 reads CASSHRQGNYYGYTF.

The chain carries TRBV12-3 or TRBV12-4 and TRBJ2-3; the TCRdb call, TRBD2, lacks DNA for checking. The CDR3 sequence is 15 residues long. CDR3 amino acids: CSSLRLAEGTDTQYF.

J is TRBJ2-7 and V is TRBV20-1; TCRdb's D call, TRBD1, is unchecked because there is no DNA. Germline V gives CDR1 DFQATT, CDR2 SNEGSKA (reference sequence). The CDR3 has 18 amino acids. The CDR3 is CSARDRKAQRGFSYEQYF.

The chain joins TRBV29-1 to TRBJ2-1; TCRdb outputs TRBD2, but without DNA this stays unchecked. The CDR3 has 11 residues. Germline V CDR1 and CDR2: SQVTM, ANQGSEA. This CDR3 reads CSVDGPYEQFF.

The CDR3 loop is CASSQTGALSGANVLTF. The genes are TRBV7-2 and TRBJ2-6; the D gene TCRdb calls, TRBD1, cannot be checked with no DNA. This CDR3 has 17 amino acids. Germline V gene sequence: CDR1 SGHTA, CDR2 FQGNSA.